This is a list of T cell receptor beta chains from one sample in a study of cytomegalovirus exposure and HLA in healthy donors. Produced via immunoSEQ multiplex PCR; TCRdb's table is partial and in-frame only. The sample records approximately 180,000 clones, around 81% being singletons. Source material: PBMCs. These receptors originate from a young man in good health and CMV-seronegative. CDR3s include the opening cysteine and the closing phenylalanine or tryptophan. A D gene is named only where the DNA matches it firmly. Part of the rows lack a size; the others show once, few, many or a class for expanded clones.

>TRBV15|NA|TRBJ2-6|NA
TGTGCCACCAGCAGGGTCCTCGGGGGTTCTGGGGCCAACGTCCTGACTTTC
CATSRVLGGSGANVLTF
>TRBV6-1|NA|TRBJ2-7|once
TGTGCCAGCAGACCCGGGTGGGGAGGGCAGTACTTC
CASRPGWGGQYF
>TRBV28|TRBD1|TRBJ1-4|NA
TGTGCCAGCAGTTCCGGACAGGGTAATGAAAAACTGTTTTTT
CASSSGQGNEKLFF
>TRBV4-1|TRBD1|TRBJ1-3|NA
TGCGCCAGCAGCCGGGGACAGGAAATACTAAAACTCTCTGGAAACACCATATATTTT
CASSRGQEILKLSGNTIYF
>TRBV14|NA|TRBJ2-1|NA
TGTGCCAGCAGCCACCCTCCACTAGGCTCGCTTGAGCAGTTCTTC
CASSHPPLGSLEQFF
>TRBV6-5|NA|TRBJ2-5|NA
TGTGCCAGCAGTTACGGCCGGGGGAAAGAGACCCAGTACTTC
CASSYGRGKETQYF
>TRBV4-2|NA|TRBJ2-5|NA
TGTGCCAGCAGCCGATCCGGGAGACAAGAGACCCAGTACTTC
CASSRSGRQETQYF
>TRBV5-1|TRBD2|TRBJ2-7|NA
TGCGCCAGCAGCTATGGACTAGCGGGTGAATCCTACGAGCAGTACTTC
CASSYGLAGESYEQYF
>TRBV7-6|NA|TRBJ2-7|NA
TGTGCCAGCAGCCAAGGGGACTCCGAGCAGTACTTC
CASSQGDSEQYF
>TRBV19|NA|TRBJ2-3|NA
TGTGCCAGTAGTACTCTGCAGGGTCCAGATACGCAGTATTTT
CASSTLQGPDTQYF
>TRBV15|NA|TRBJ1-5|NA
TGTGCCACCGGGGGGGGTTACAATCAGCCCCAGCATTTT
CATGGGYNQPQHF
>TRBV11-2|NA|TRBJ2-5|NA
TGTGCCAGCAGCTTATCTAACGCGGAGACCCAGTACTTC
CASSLSNAETQYF
>TRBV7-2|TRBD1|TRBJ1-2|few
TGTGCCAGCAGCTTTGACAGGGTCGGCGGCTACACCTTC
CASSFDRVGGYTF
>TRBV5-6|TRBD2|TRBJ2-2|few
TGTGCCAGCAGCTTCGTCCCGGGACTAGTGGCCGGGGAGCTGTTTTTT
CASSFVPGLVAGELFF
>TRBV7-3|NA|TRBJ1-2|NA
TGTGCCAGCAGCCCGATAGGAGGACCGAAAAACTATGGCTACACCTTC
CASSPIGGPKNYGYTF
>TRBV7-8|TRBD1|TRBJ2-1|few
TGTGCCAGCAGGGTGGGACAGGGTTTCAATGAGCAGTTCTTC
CASRVGQGFNEQFF
>TRBV28|NA|TRBJ2-7|NA
TGTGCCAGCAGCCGAACGGGAGCCTCCCTCCTCTACGAGCAGTACTTC
CASSRTGASLLYEQYF
>TRBV5-4|TRBD2|TRBJ2-7|NA
TGTGCCAGCAGCGAGACTAGCAAGGAGGACGAGCAGTACTTC
CASSETSKEDEQYF
>TRBV21-1|NA|TRBJ2-2|NA
TGTGCCAGCAGCAAAAGGAACGGGACAGGGGGAAAAACCGGGGAGCTGTTTTTT
CASSKRNGTGGKTGELFF
>TRBV5-6|NA|TRBJ1-2|NA
TGTGCCAGCAGCCCCTCCCGGGTGTGGAACTATGGCTACACCTTC
CASSPSRVWNYGYTF
>TRBV25-1|TRBD2|TRBJ2-7|NA
TGTGCCAGCAGTCCCGGACTAGCAAACGAGCAGTACTTC
CASSPGLANEQYF
>TRBV7-9|NA|TRBJ2-2|few
TGTGCCAGCACCCTAGAGACCGGGGAGCTGTTTTTT
CASTLETGELFF
>TRBV5-5|NA|TRBJ2-7|NA
TGTGCCAGCAGCATTGTGGGGGCAGACGAGCAGTACTTC
CASSIVGADEQYF